This T cell receptor beta chain stems from a study of T cell repertoires in cytomegalovirus infection. One entry per CDR3 protein, called by TCRdb with MiXCR from the reads. The sample consists of under 200,000 distinct CDR3 sequences, 8% to 10% of them appearing once. Study-wide results and limits: Accumulated public TCR beta family frequency recognized individuals carrying CMV together with the relevant HLA.

Many counts were recorded for this clonotype. Its antigen is unknown. V was pared by 2 bases and J by 9 bases, with 11 bases of the junction left unmatched. The V gene's germline CDR1 is SGHTA and CDR2 FQGNSA. The CDR3 loop spans 17 amino acids. The receptor's source is a human donor in good health (CMV status not recorded). Some clones in this sample may be carry-over from other donors' samples. This chain connects TRBV7-2 to TRBJ2-1; 12 bases are a match to TRBD2. The material sequenced was PBMCs. DNA of the CDR3: TGTGCCAGCAGCTTACGTCTAGCGGGAGGGCCGTGGGTTGAGCAGTTCTTC. Translated, it gives CASSLRLAGGPWVEQFF.